These 3 T cell receptor beta chains were sequenced from one sample in a study of blood T cell repertoires in COVID-19. Only in-frame clones appear in the TCRdb table, and some are missing; sequencing was by immunoSEQ multiplex PCR. The sample records more than 65,000 clones, roughly 89% being singletons. Sequencing was carried out using peripheral blood. These TCRs come from a woman over 75 with active or convalescent COVID-19.

The V gene is TRBV11-3, the J gene TRBJ2-1; TRBD1 matches at 8 bases. CDR3 length: 14 residues. The V gene end was trimmed by 5 bases and the J gene end by 1 base; junction bases not matched to a gene: 1. Germline V lookup: CDR1 SGHNT, CDR2 YENEEA. The CDR3 nucleotides are TGTGCCAGCAGCGGACAGGGATCCTACAATGAGCAGTTCTTC. Protein product: CASSGQGSYNEQFF.

The chain uses TRBV7-8 and TRBJ2-7, with a tentative D call TRBD2 (6 bases). V lost 4 bases and J lost 6, with 19 bases in between. CDR3 length equals 15 residues. Germline V gene data show CDR1 as SGHVS and CDR2 as FQNEAQ. The CDR3 DNA follows: TGTGCCAGCAGCTCCCGGCGACTAGTAATGGGCGAGCAGTACTTC. It codes for CASSSRRLVMGEQYF.

This chain links TRBV28 with TRBJ2-2, with 8 nucleotides matching TRBD1. CDR1 MDHEN and CDR2 SYDVKM come from the germline V gene. J gave up 5 bases and V 6 bases, and 8 bases lay outside the gene matches. CDR3 length equals 15 residues. CDR3 in amino acids: CASRFDRGGTGELFF. CDR3 DNA: TGTGCCAGCAGATTCGACAGGGGCGGTACCGGGGAGCTGTTTTTT.